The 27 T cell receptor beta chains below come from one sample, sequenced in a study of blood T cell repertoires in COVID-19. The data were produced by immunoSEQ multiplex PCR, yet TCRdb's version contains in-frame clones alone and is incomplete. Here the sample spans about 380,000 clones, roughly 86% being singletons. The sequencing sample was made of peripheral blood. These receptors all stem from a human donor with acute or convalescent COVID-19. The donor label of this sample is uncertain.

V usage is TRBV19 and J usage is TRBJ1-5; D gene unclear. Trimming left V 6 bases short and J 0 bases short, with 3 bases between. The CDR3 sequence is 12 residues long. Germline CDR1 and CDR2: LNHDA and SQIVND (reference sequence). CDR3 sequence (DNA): TGTGCCAGTAGGTATAGCAATCAGCCCCAGCATTTT. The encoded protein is CASRYSNQPQHF.

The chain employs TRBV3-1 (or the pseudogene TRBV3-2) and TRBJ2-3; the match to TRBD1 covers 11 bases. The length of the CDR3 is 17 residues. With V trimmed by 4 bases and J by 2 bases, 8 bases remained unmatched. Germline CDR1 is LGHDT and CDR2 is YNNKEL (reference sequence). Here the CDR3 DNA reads TGTGCCAGCAGCCGGGGAGGACAGGGGGCCCCCACAGATACGCAGTATTTT. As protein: CASSRGGQGAPTDTQYF.

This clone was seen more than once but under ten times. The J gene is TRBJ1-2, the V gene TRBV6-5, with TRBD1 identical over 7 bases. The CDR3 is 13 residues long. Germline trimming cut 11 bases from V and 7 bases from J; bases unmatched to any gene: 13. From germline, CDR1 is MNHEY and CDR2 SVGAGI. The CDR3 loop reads CAGNRKGGFGYTF. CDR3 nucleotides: TGTGCCGGTAATCGGAAAGGGGGCTTTGGCTACACCTTC.

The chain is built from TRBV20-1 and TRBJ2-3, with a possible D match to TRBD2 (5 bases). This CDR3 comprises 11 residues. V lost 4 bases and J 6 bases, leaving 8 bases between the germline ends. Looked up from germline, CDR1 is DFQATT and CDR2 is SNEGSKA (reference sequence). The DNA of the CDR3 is TGCAGTGCTACGGGGTCGGATACGCAGTATTTT. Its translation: CSATGSDTQYF.

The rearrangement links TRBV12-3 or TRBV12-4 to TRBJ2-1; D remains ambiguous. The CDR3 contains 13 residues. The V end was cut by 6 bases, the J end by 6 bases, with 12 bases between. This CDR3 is CASRYSSTNEQFF. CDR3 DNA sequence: TGTGCCAGCAGGTATAGCTCTACCAATGAGCAGTTCTTC.

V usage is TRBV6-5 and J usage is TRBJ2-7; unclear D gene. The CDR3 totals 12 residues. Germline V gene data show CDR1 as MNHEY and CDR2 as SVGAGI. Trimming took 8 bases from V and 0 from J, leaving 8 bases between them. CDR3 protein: CASLAFSYEQYF. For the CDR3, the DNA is TGTGCCAGCTTGGCCTTCTCCTACGAGCAGTACTTC.

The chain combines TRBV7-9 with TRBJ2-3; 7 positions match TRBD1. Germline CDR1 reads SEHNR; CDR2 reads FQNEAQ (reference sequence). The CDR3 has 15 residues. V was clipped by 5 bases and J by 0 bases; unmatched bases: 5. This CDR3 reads CASSANRGSTDTQYF. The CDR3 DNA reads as TGTGCCAGCAGCGCAAACAGGGGAAGCACAGATACGCAGTATTTT.

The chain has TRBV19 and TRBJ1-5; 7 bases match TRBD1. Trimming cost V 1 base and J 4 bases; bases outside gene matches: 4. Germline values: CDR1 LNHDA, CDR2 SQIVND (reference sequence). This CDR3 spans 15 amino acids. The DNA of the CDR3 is TGTGCCAGTAGTATAGGGACAGGACCTAATCAGCCCCAGCATTTT. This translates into CASSIGTGPNQPQHF.

DNA for the CDR3: TGTGCCAGCAGTGGGGTTGATGGGCGGGATGGCTACACCTTC. Its protein product is CASSGVDGRDGYTF. The rearrangement uses TRBV2 and TRBJ1-2; D call uncertain. The length of the CDR3 is 14 residues. CDR1 SNHLY and CDR2 FYNNEI come from the germline V gene. The V end was cut by 4 bases, the J end by 6 bases, with 15 bases between.

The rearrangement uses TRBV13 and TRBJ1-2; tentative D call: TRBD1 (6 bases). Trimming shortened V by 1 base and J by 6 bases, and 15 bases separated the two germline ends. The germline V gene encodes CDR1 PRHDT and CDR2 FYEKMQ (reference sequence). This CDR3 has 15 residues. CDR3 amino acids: CASSLAGQPWDGYTF. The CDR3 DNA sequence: TGTGCCAGCAGCTTAGCCGGACAGCCCTGGGATGGCTACACCTTC.

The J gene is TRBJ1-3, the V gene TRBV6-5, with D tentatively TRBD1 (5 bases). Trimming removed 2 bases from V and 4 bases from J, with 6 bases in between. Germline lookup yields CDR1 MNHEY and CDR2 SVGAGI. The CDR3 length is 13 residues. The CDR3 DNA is TGTGCCAGCAGTTACGACAGAGGAAACACCATATATTTT. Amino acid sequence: CASSYDRGNTIYF.

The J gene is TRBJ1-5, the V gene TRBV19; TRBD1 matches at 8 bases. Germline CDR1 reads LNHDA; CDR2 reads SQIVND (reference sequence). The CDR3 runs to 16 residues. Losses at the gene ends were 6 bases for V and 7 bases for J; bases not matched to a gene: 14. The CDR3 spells CASSDTGQGRGQPQHF. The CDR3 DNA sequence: TGTGCCAGTAGCGACACCGGACAGGGCCGGGGCCAGCCCCAGCATTTT. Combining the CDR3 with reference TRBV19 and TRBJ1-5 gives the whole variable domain DGGITQSPKYLFRKEGQNVTLSCEQNLNHDAMYWYRQDPGQGLRLIYYSQIVNDFQKGDIAEGYSVSREKKESFPLTVTSAQKNPTAFYLCASSDTGQGRGQPQHFGDGTRLSIL.

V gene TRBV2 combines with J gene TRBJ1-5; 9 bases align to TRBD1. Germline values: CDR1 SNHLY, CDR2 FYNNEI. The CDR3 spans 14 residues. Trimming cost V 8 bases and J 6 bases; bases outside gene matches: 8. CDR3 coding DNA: TGTGCCAGCGGCCGGGACAGGGTGTCTCAGCCCCAGCATTTT. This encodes CASGRDRVSQPQHF.

CDR3 amino acids: CASTRDSYSNQPQHF. CDR3 DNA sequence: TGTGCCAGCACCCGAGACAGCTATAGCAATCAGCCCCAGCATTTT. The chain employs TRBV6-5 and TRBJ1-5; a weak D match, TRBD1 (5 bases). The germline V gene encodes CDR1 MNHEY and CDR2 SVGAGI. Trimming pared 7 bases from V and 0 bases from J, leaving 13 bases between. This CDR3 spans 15 amino acids.

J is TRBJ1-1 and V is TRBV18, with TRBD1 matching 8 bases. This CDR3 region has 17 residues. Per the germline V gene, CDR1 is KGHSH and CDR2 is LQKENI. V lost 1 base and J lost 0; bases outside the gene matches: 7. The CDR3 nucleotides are TGTGCCAGCTCACCACTGGACAGGGATGCTATGAACACTGAAGCTTTCTTT. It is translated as CASSPLDRDAMNTEAFF.

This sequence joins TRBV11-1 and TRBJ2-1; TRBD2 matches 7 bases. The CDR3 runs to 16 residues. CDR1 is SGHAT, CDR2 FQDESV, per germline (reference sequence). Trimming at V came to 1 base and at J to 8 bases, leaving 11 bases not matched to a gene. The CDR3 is CASSLGVAGVFHEQFF. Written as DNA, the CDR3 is TGTGCCAGCAGCTTAGGTGTTGCGGGAGTTTTTCATGAGCAGTTCTTC.

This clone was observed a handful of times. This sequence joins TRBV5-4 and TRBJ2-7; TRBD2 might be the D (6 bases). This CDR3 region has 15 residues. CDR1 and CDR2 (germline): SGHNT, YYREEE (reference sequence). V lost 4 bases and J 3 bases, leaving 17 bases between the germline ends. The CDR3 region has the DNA TGTGCCAGCAGCGGCGGAGGGTCTAGCATCTACGAGCAGTACTTC. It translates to CASSGGGSSIYEQYF.

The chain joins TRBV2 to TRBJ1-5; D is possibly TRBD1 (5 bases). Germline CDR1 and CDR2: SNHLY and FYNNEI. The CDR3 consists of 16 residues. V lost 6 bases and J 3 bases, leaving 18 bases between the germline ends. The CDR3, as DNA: TGTGCCAGCAGGGCAACAGGCCGGGGGAACAATCAGCCCCAGCATTTT. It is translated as CASRATGRGNNQPQHF.

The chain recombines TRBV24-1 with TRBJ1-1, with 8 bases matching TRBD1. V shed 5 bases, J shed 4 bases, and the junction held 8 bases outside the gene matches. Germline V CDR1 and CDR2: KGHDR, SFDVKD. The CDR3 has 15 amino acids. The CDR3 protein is CATSVSTGGSTEAFF. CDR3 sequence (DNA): TGTGCCACCAGTGTCTCCACAGGGGGTAGCACTGAAGCTTTCTTT.

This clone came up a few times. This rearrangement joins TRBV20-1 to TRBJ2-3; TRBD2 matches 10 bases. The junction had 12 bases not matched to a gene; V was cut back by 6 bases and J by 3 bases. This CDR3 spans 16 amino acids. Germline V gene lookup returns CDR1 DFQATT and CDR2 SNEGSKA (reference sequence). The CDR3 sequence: CSASNSGRFMTDTQYF. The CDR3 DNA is TGCAGTGCAAGTAATAGCGGGAGGTTTATGACAGATACGCAGTATTTT.

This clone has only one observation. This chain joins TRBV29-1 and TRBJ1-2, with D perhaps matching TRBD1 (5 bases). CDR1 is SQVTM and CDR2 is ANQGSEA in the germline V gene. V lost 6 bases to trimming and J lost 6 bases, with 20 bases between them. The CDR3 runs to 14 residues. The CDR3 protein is CSVREGRWTNGYTF. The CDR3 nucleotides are TGCAGCGTACGAGAGGGGCGGTGGACTAATGGCTACACCTTC.

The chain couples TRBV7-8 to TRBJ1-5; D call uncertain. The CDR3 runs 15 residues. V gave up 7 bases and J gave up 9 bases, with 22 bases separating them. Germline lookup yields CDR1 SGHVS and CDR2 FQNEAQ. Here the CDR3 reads CASTPLGGRGGPQHF. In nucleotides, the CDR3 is TGTGCCAGCACCCCCCTTGGAGGCCGCGGCGGGCCCCAGCATTTT.

DNA of the CDR3: TGCAGTGCTAGTCGGCTGGCCGGCAGGGGGCGGAGGAACACTGAAGCTTTCTTT. As protein: CSASRLAGRGRRNTEAFF. J is TRBJ1-1 and V is TRBV20-1; 8 positions agree with TRBD1. The CDR3 consists of 18 residues. V was clipped by 3 bases and J by 1 base; unmatched bases: 16. CDR1 and CDR2 (germline): DFQATT, SNEGSKA (reference sequence).

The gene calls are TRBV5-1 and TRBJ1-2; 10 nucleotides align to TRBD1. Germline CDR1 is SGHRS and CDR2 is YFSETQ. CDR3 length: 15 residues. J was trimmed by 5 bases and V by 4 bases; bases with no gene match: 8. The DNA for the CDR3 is TGCGCCAGCAGCCAGACCGGGACAGGGGAGTATGGCTACACCTTC. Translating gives CASSQTGTGEYGYTF.

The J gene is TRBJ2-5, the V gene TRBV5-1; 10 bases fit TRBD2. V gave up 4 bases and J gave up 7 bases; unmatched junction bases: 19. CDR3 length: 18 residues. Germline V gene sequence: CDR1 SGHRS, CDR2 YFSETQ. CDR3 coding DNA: TGCGCCAGCAGCCCCCTTAGTAGCGGGGGGCCGAGGGTCGGGACCCAGTACTTC. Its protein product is CASSPLSSGGPRVGTQYF.

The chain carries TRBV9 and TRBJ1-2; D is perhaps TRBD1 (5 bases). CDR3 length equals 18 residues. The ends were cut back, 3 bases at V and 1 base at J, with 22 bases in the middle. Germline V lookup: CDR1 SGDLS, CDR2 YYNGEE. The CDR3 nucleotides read TGTGCCAGCAGCGCTACATTTTTCGCAGGGCTAAATAACTATGGCTACACCTTC. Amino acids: CASSATFFAGLNNYGYTF. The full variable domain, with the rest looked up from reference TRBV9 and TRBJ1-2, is DSGVTQTPKHLITATGQRVTLRCSPRSGDLSVYWYQQSLDQGLQFLIQYYNGEERAKGNILERFSAQQFPDLHSELNLSSLELGDSALYFCASSATFFAGLNNYGYTFGSGTRLTVV.

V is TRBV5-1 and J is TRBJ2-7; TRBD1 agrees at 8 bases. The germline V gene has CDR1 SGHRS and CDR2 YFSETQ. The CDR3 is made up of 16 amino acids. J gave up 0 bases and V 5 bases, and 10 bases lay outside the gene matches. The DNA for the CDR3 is TGCGCCAGCAGTCAAGCCGGGACAGGACTCTCCTACGAGCAGTACTTC. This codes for CASSQAGTGLSYEQYF.